This entry features one T cell receptor beta chain sequence. Antigen unknown. V trimming: 2 bases; J trimming: 5 bases; junction bases outside the gene matches: 5. There are 15 residues in the CDR3. CDR1 MNHNY and CDR2 SVGAGI come from the germline V gene (reference sequence). The data are from a study of T cell responses to AZD1222 COVID-19 vaccine. Study results and limitations: Among spike-specific TCRs, nearly half reportedly target unmutated variant regions. Seropositive AZD1222 recipients at baseline numbered only five or six. The donor group comprised mostly white British people and more females; the analysis possibly underestimated clonal diversity. Researchers took repertoire samples only after the peak T cell response had come.

Profiled with immunoSEQ multiplex PCR; TCRdb holds only in-frame clones, not every one. The sample yields some 140,000 clones, more than 85% seen once. The input for sequencing was peripheral blood, taken on day 0 of AZD1222 vaccination. J is TRBJ2-3 and V is TRBV6-6; 9 nucleotides match TRBD1. The TCR originated in an adult in good health. The CDR3: CASSYLHRGRDTQYF. The CDR3 DNA reads as TGTGCCAGCAGTTACCTTCACAGGGGGCGAGATACGCAGTATTTT.